This paragraph reports one T cell receptor (beta chain). Original handling: Using reference gene primer amplification, nucleated cell counts were estimated. Only in-frame clones appear in the TCRdb table, and some are missing; sequencing was by immunoSEQ multiplex PCR. V and J calls and clone size are given by that table; D and trimming were obtained from the DNA. The data hold approximately 260,000 clones, with 90% to 95% observed a single time. Participants were aged 18 to 89 years from 20 to 30 US areas. These data originate in a study of blood T cell repertoires in COVID-19. Study as a whole: Collection of acute and convalescent COVID-19 samples took place in the United States, Italy and Spain. PBMCs, B-cell-depleted T cells, or T cells provided the cDNA or gDNA that made up the material.

Per the germline V gene, CDR1 is ENHRY and CDR2 is SYGVKD. The V end lost 1 base, the J end lost 9 bases, and 9 bases lay between the germline ends. The CDR3 has 12 residues. The genes are TRBV10-3 and TRBJ1-2, with D perhaps TRBD1 (5 bases). Sequencing used PBMCs or T cells enriched from blood (not recorded which). This sequence originates from a woman aged 18-29 years who had recovered from COVID-19. The CDR3 DNA follows: TGTGCCATCAGTGAGTTCGACAGCAGCTACACCTTC. It yields the protein CAISEFDSSYTF.